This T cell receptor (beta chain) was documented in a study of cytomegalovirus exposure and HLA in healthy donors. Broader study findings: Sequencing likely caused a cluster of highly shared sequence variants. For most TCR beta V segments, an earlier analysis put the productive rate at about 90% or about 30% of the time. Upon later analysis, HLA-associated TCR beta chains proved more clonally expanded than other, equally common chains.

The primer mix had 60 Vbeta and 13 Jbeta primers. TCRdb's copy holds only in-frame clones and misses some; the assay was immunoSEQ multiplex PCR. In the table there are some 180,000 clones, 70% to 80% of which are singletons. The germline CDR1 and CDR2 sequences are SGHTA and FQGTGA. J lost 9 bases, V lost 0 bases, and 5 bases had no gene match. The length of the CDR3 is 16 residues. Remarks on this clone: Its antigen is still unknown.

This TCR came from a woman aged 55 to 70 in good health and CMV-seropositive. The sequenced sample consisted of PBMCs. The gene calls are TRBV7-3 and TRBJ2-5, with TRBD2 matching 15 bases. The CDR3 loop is CASSLTGTSGGQAQYF. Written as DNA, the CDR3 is TGTGCCAGCAGCTTAACGGGGACTAGCGGGGGGCAGGCCCAGTACTTC.